Listed below are T cell receptor beta chains from one sample, sequenced in a study of early T cells in non-severe SARS-CoV-2 infection. TCRdb redid the calling of the 5' RACE reads with MiXCR, one entry per CDR3 protein. The sample shows 35,000 to 45,000 distinct CDR3 sequences, approximately 6% of them seen only once. Sequenced: whole blood. These receptors were taken from an adult who was a healthcare worker with PCR-confirmed SARS-CoV-2 infection or an uninfected control (not recorded which). CDR3s include the opening cysteine and the closing phenylalanine or tryptophan. The D gene is left open where the match is weak. Clone size is not always given. Where it is, it says once, few, many or a class for expanded clones.

>14|TRBJ2-2|TRBV29-1|.|many
TGCAGCGTTGCGTGGCGGGGTAACACCGGGGAGCTGTTTTTT
CSVAWRGNTGELFF
>18|TRBJ2-5|TRBV4-2|TRBD2|many
TGTGCCAGCAGCCAAGCCACTGTGGCTAGCGGGGGGCAAGAGACCCAGTACTTC
CASSQATVASGGQETQYF
>16|TRBJ1-2|TRBV20-1|.|many
TGCAGTCCATCCCGGAACAATTGGGACACTAACTATGGCTACACCTTC
CSPSRNNWDTNYGYTF
>11|TRBJ1-2|TRBV30|.|.
TGTGCCTGGAGTTTAGGGCATGGCTACACCTTC
CAWSLGHGYTF
>14|TRBJ1-1|TRBV5-4|.|few
TGTGCCAGCAGCCGCAGGGCACTGAACACTGAAGCTTTCTTT
CASSRRALNTEAFF
>13|TRBJ2-7|TRBV24-1|.|many
TGTGCCACGTCGGACTCGAGCTCCTACGAGCAGTACTTC
CATSDSSSYEQYF
>15|TRBJ1-5|TRBV19|.|many
TGTGCCAGTAGGTCACAGGGTGTGAGCAATCAGCCCCAGCATTTT
CASRSQGVSNQPQHF
>17|TRBJ2-7|TRBV11-2|.|many
TGTGCCAGCAGCTCGTCCCCCGGGAGCCTCGGAGCCTACGAGCAGTACTTC
CASSSSPGSLGAYEQYF
>15|TRBJ1-5|TRBV2|TRBD1|many
TGTGCCAGCGGAAGGACAGGGGATAGCAATCAGCCCCAGCATTTT
CASGRTGDSNQPQHF
>12|TRBJ1-2|TRBV12-3/TRBV12-4|.|many
TGTGCCAGCAGTTTAACGGCCTATGGCTACACCTTC
CASSLTAYGYTF
>13|TRBJ1-6|TRBV12-3/TRBV12-4|.|.
TGTGCCAGCAGTCAGAACTCGAATTCACCCCTCCACTTT
CASSQNSNSPLHF
>14|TRBJ2-1|TRBV20-1|.|many
TGCAGTGCTAGGATCCAGGGAGCAGGGAATGAGCAGTTCTTC
CSARIQGAGNEQFF
>14|TRBJ1-2|TRBV5-1|TRBD1|many
TGCGCCAGCAGCTTGGCAGGGGGCGCCGATGGCTACACCTTC
CASSLAGGADGYTF
>15|TRBJ1-5|TRBV6-2/TRBV6-3|.|many
TGTGCCAGCAGTTATTCCGGGTCCCCCAATCAGCCCCAGCATTTT
CASSYSGSPNQPQHF
>12|TRBJ2-7|TRBV12-5|.|many
TGTGCTAGTGGGGGAGACGGCTACGAGCAGTACTTC
CASGGDGYEQYF
>13|TRBJ1-2|TRBV7-2|.|.
TGTGCCAGCAGCAATGATGGGACTTATGGCTACACCTTC
CASSNDGTYGYTF
>14|TRBJ1-2|TRBV11-1|.|many
TGTGCCAGCAGTTCTAAGAAGACTAACTATGGCTACACCTTC
CASSSKKTNYGYTF
>13|TRBJ1-2|TRBV6-2/TRBV6-3|TRBD1|few
TGTGCCAGCAGTTGGACAGGCTCCTATGGCTACACCTTC
CASSWTGSYGYTF
>15|TRBJ1-6|TRBV6-1|TRBD1|many
TGTGCCAGCAGGTCGTCCGGGACAGGGATACACACCCTCCACTTT
CASRSSGTGIHTLHF
>15|TRBJ2-3|TRBV24-1|.|many
TGTGCCACCAGTGACGCCCCCGGGGACGGAGATACGCAGTATTTT
CATSDAPGDGDTQYF
>15|TRBJ2-7|TRBV4-1|.|many
TGCGCCAGCAGCCAAGCTCCCAGGGGAGTATACGAGCAGTACTTC
CASSQAPRGVYEQYF
>13|TRBJ2-7|TRBV15|.|many
TGTGCCACCAGCAGAGATCGTGGGAGGGAGCAGTACTTC
CATSRDRGREQYF
>15|TRBJ2-5|TRBV7-8|.|many
TGTGCCAGCAGCCTTAACCAGGGGCTTCAAGAGACCCAGTACTTC
CASSLNQGLQETQYF
>16|TRBJ2-1|TRBV11-2|.|many
TGTGCCAGCAGCGACACTAGAGGCGGGTCCTACAATGAGCAGTTCTTC
CASSDTRGGSYNEQFF
>12|TRBJ2-7|TRBV7-9|.|few
TGTGCCAACAGCTTATGGCAGGGTTGGCAGTACTTC
CANSLWQGWQYF
>15|TRBJ2-7|TRBV28|TRBD1|many
TGTGCCAGCAGTTTCCCGGGACAGGGTCGGGGCGAGCAGTACTTC
CASSFPGQGRGEQYF
>14|TRBJ1-5|TRBV12-5|.|many
TGTGCTAGTGGTTTGGACTCAGCGGCTCAGCCCCAGCATTTT
CASGLDSAAQPQHF
>15|TRBJ2-1|TRBV5-1|.|.
TGCGCCAGCAGCTTGGCGGTGAACTCCTACAATGAGCAGTTCTTC
CASSLAVNSYNEQFF
>16|TRBJ1-1|TRBV18|.|many
TGTGCCAGCTCACCACGTGGAGGGGCGAGTGGCACTGAAGCTTTCTTT
CASSPRGGASGTEAFF